Each of the 10 T cell receptor beta chains below was sequenced from the same sample in a study of T cells in Graves' hyperthyroidism and ophthalmopathy. RNA transcripts served as the template for amplifying TCR beta CDR3 regions. First-round RT-PCR of the TCR CDR3 relied on the HTBI primer set. MiXCR, applied by TCRdb to the multiplex PCR reads, yields one record per CDR3 protein. Of 500,000 to 600,000 distinct CDR3 sequences in the sample, just under 20% were seen once. The sample taken for sequencing was blood. These receptors all come from a man in his forties with Graves' ophthalmopathy.

Regarding this clonotype: A read error may explain this, as a much larger clone is one base away. The chain is built from TRBV7-8 and TRBJ2-7; D not resolved. This CDR3 contains 15 residues. Per germline, CDR1 SGHVS and CDR2 FQNEAQ. CDR3 amino acids: CASSLDITAFYEQHF. CDR3 coding DNA: TGTGCCAGCAGCCTAGACATCACGGCTTTCTACGAGCAGCACTTC.

This chain connects TRBV5-1 to TRBJ2-3, with D tentatively TRBD1 or TRBD2 (6 bases each). Trimming took 4 bases from V and 5 from J, leaving 14 bases between them. Looked up from germline, CDR1 is SGHRS and CDR2 is YFSETQ. This CDR3 is built from 14 residues. The CDR3, as DNA: TGCGCCAGCAGCGCCGTGGGGGGACAAGATACGCAGTATTTT. Encoded protein: CASSAVGGQDTQYF.

This clonotype was detected ten times or more. CDR3 sequence reads: CASGRAGGSYYNEQFF. Here the CDR3 DNA reads TGTGCCAGCGGGAGGGCGGGAGGTTCGTACTACAATGAGCAGTTCTTC. V is TRBV27 and J is TRBJ2-1, with 8 bases fitting TRBD2. There are 16 residues in the CDR3. V was clipped by 8 bases and J by 3 bases; unmatched bases: 12. CDR1 and CDR2 (germline): MNHEY, SMNVEV (reference sequence).

The V and J genes are TRBV2 and TRBJ1-6, with D possibly being TRBD1 (5 bases). Looked up from germline, CDR1 is SNHLY and CDR2 is FYNNEI. The CDR3 has 16 residues. The V end was cut by 7 bases, the J end by 6 bases, with 19 bases between. The CDR3 DNA reads TGTGCCAGCATCGAGGAGTCGGGACGGATTAATTCACCCCTCCACTTT. It specifies CASIEESGRINSPLHF.

This clonotype was detected many times. The rearrangement joins TRBV30 to TRBJ2-7; the match to TRBD2 covers 8 bases. J lost 1 base, V lost 3 bases, and 8 bases had no gene match. CDR3 length: 15 amino acids. Germline loops: CDR1 GTSNPN, CDR2 SVGIG (reference sequence). CDR3 loop: CAWRSWREESYEQYF. CDR3 in DNA: TGTGCCTGGAGATCTTGGCGGGAGGAGTCCTACGAGCAGTACTTC.

In its sample, this clonotype was seen a few times. The chain has TRBV20-1 and TRBJ1-5; D is undetermined. From germline, CDR1 is DFQATT and CDR2 SNEGSKA (reference sequence). This CDR3 spans 16 amino acids. Trimming stripped 3 bases from V and 0 bases from J, with 15 bases between. The CDR3 region is CSASKDSGYSNQPQHF. The CDR3 DNA reads as TGCAGTGCTAGTAAAGACTCTGGCTATAGCAATCAGCCCCAGCATTTT.

The J gene is TRBJ2-2, the V gene TRBV7-9; the D is unclear. Germline V CDR1 and CDR2: SEHNR, FQNEAQ (reference sequence). The CDR3 length is 13 residues. The ends were cut back, 5 bases at V and 6 bases at J, with 10 bases in the middle. The CDR3 loop reads CASSPLGPGELFF. CDR3 sequence (DNA): TGTGCCAGCAGCCCCCTCGGGCCCGGGGAGCTGTTTTTT.

This clonotype showed up just a few times. The chain uses TRBV10-3 and TRBJ2-1; 10 bases are a match to TRBD2. V was clipped by 0 bases and J by 5 bases; unmatched bases: 1. This CDR3 comprises 15 residues. The V gene's germline CDR1 is ENHRY and CDR2 SYGVKD. The CDR3 nucleotides are TGTGCCATCAGTGAGTCGGGACTAGCGAACAATGAGCAGTTCTTC. Encoded protein: CAISESGLANNEQFF.

The rearrangement links TRBV7-9 to TRBJ1-2; a possible D gene is TRBD1 (5 bases). Trimming shortened V by 5 bases and J by 3 bases, and 16 bases separated the two germline ends. Germline V gives CDR1 SEHNR, CDR2 FQNEAQ (reference sequence). The CDR3 length is 15 residues. CDR3 sequence: CASSPSQVLDYGYTF. The CDR3, as DNA: TGTGCCAGCAGCCCTTCACAGGTGCTTGACTATGGCTACACCTTC.

This clonotype was detected ten times or more. The junction departs from the called germline gene at one end, perhaps through a read error. This sequence joins TRBV7-7 and TRBJ2-7; 11 nucleotides match TRBD1. Germline CDR1 reads SSHAT; CDR2 reads FNYEAQ (reference sequence). CDR3 size: 14 residues. The CDR3 DNA reads as TGTGCTAGCAGCTTAGGACAGGGGGCAGGCGAGCAGTACTTC. Its protein product is CASSLGQGAGEQYF.